Given below is one T cell receptor (beta chain) in context. CDR3 length equals 12 residues. Germline V gives CDR1 LNHDA, CDR2 SQIVND (reference sequence). V was shortened by 2 bases and J by 8 bases, with 7 bases between the two germline ends. Per the original methods: Estimates of nucleated cell counts were drawn from the amplification of reference gene primers. TCRdb's table, derived via immunoSEQ multiplex PCR, lists solely in-frame clones and lacks some. V, J and clone size reflect that table, while D and trimming were determined from the DNA. The profile covers 190,000 or so clones, with around 90% appearing a single time and 0.95% to 1.5% taken by the ten largest. Participant age was roughly 18 to 95 years, and participants resided in fewer than 30 US areas. Cohort 3 donors were reported recovered after two negative PCRs, clearance, or symptom resolution. This entry belongs to a study of blood T cell repertoires in COVID-19. Overall study: Whether acute or convalescent, the COVID-19 samples came from the United States, Italy and Spain.

What was sequenced was PBMCs or T cells enriched from blood (not recorded which). This receptor was obtained from a man aged 25-40 years who had recovered from COVID-19. V is TRBV19 and J is TRBJ2-1; D is perhaps TRBD2 (5 bases). CDR3 loop: CASSISGDEQFF. CDR3 in DNA: TGTGCCAGTAGTATATCCGGGGATGAGCAGTTCTTC.